The 10 T cell receptor beta chains below all came from one sample that was sequenced in a study of human T cells and chemical hapten exposure. TCRdb reanalysed the RACE reads using MiXCR and keeps one entry per CDR3 protein. In the table there are about 50,000 distinct CDR3 sequences, 3.5% to 4.5% of which are singletons. Time point noted: healthy volunteer bleed at 2 weeks. Someone pulled total RNA out of unfractionated whole blood. Input material: whole blood. The receptors derive from a female donor in good health. Some clones in this sample may be carry-over from other donors' samples.

The table lists this clonotype with many counts. This chain connects TRBV6-2 or TRBV6-3 to TRBJ2-3, with D perhaps TRBD2 (5 bases). V gave up 6 bases and J gave up 0 bases, with 10 bases separating them. This CDR3 contains 14 residues. Germline V gene sequence: CDR1 MNHEY, CDR2 SVGEGT. Written as DNA, the CDR3 is TGTGCCAGCAGCCGAGGGCCGAGCACAGATACGCAGTATTTT. This gives the protein CASSRGPSTDTQYF.

This clonotype was counted many times. This chain joins TRBV27 and TRBJ2-6; D is ambiguous. The germline V gene encodes CDR1 MNHEY and CDR2 SMNVEV (reference sequence). This CDR3 contains 14 residues. V shed 7 bases and J shed 0 bases, with 7 bases lying between them. CDR3 amino acids: CASKFSSGANVLTF. The CDR3 nucleotides read TGTGCCAGCAAGTTTAGCTCTGGGGCCAACGTCCTGACTTTC.

This chain connects TRBV6-5 to TRBJ2-7; 8 bases line up with TRBD1. Germline values: CDR1 MNHEY, CDR2 SVGAGI. Trimming at V came to 2 bases and at J to 3 bases, leaving 9 bases not matched to a gene. This CDR3 has 16 amino acids. In DNA, the CDR3 is TGTGCCAGCAGTTACGGAGGCAGGGGGCCCCGCTACGAGCAGTACTTC. The encoded protein is CASSYGGRGPRYEQYF.

The sample holds many counts of this clonotype. The V call is TRBV9, the J call TRBJ2-1; D possibly corresponds to TRBD2 (5 bases). This CDR3 spans 15 amino acids. Trimming shortened V by 2 bases and J by 0 bases, and 9 bases separated the two germline ends. Per the germline V gene, CDR1 is SGDLS and CDR2 is YYNGEE. CDR3 sequence: CASSVRAVSYNEQFF. Here the CDR3 DNA reads TGTGCCAGCAGCGTTCGAGCGGTCTCCTACAATGAGCAGTTCTTC.

This clonotype was detected many times. V usage is TRBV6-6 and J usage is TRBJ2-7; no reliable D call. Trimming stripped 0 bases from V and 7 bases from J, with 19 bases between. The V gene's germline CDR1 is MNHNY and CDR2 SVGAGI (reference sequence). CDR3 length: 16 residues. The CDR3 DNA reads TGTGCCAGCAGTTACTCGACCGCCGATCATAAGCCGGAGCAGTACTTC. Its protein product is CASSYSTADHKPEQYF.

The sample holds many counts of this clonotype. The rearrangement links TRBV7-2 to TRBJ2-3; D is unclear. Trimming stripped 1 base from V and 0 bases from J, with 8 bases between. The CDR3 runs to 15 residues. Per germline, CDR1 SGHTA and CDR2 FQGNSA. CDR3 in DNA: TGTGCCAGCAGCTTAGTGGGCTATAGCACAGATACGCAGTATTTT. Its translation is CASSLVGYSTDTQYF.

Concerning this clonotype: A much larger clone lies one base from this, so it may be a read error. The chain uses TRBV12-3 or TRBV12-4 and TRBJ2-3; D possibly uses TRBD1 or TRBD2 (5 bases each). V gave up 2 bases and J gave up 0 bases, with 12 bases separating them. The CDR3 is 16 amino acids. Here the CDR3 reads CASSLPVGPSTDTQYF. In DNA form, the CDR3 reads TGTGCCAGCAGTTTACCCGTGGGACCTAGCACAGATACGCAGTATTTT.

In this sample, this clonotype turned up many times. An end of the junction differs from the germline gene, which may be a read error. The chain couples TRBV6-2 or TRBV6-3 to TRBJ2-3; 8 nucleotides agree with TRBD2. Germline V gene sequence: CDR1 MNHEY, CDR2 SVGEGT. The CDR3 is 18 amino acids. The CDR3 DNA follows: TGTGCCAGCAGTAACTCAACGGCGACTAGCGTCGGCACAGATACGCAGTATTTT. Its translation is CASSNSTATSVGTDTQYF.

This clonotype occurred many times. The chain joins TRBV5-6 to TRBJ1-5; D gene uncertain. Trimming removed 1 base at V and 2 bases at J, with 7 bases between. This CDR3 is built from 14 residues. Germline V gene sequence: CDR1 SGHDT, CDR2 YYEEEE. Here the CDR3 DNA reads TGTGCCAGCAGCTTGTTCGCAGGCAATCAGCCCCAGCATTTT. Its protein product is CASSLFAGNQPQHF.

This clonotype has at least ten counts. V and J are TRBV20-1 and TRBJ2-2; D may match TRBD1 or TRBD2 (5 bases each). The V gene's germline CDR1 is DFQATT and CDR2 SNEGSKA (reference sequence). V dropped 0 bases and J dropped 4 bases, with 12 bases sitting between them. The CDR3 is 15 amino acids. Here the CDR3 reads CSARDRRGGTGELFF. CDR3 bases: TGCAGTGCTAGAGATCGACGGGGCGGCACCGGGGAGCTGTTTTTT.